Included here is one T cell receptor beta chain sequence, with context. The sample belongs to a study of OX40 agonist ivuxolimab in advanced cancers. About the study: Patient treatment consisted of intravenous ivuxolimab administration every 2 weeks at 0.01 to 10 mg/kg. Those treated in dose escalation had hepatocellular carcinoma, melanoma, renal cell cancer or head and neck cancer. Two patients with cutaneous melanoma and one with hepatocellular carcinoma, three in total, showed partial responses.

The method was immunoSEQ multiplex PCR; TCRdb's version includes in-frame clones alone and lacks a portion of them. The data contain approximately 77,000 clones, approximately 86% of them seen just once; the ten biggest clones take up under 2%. Germline V gene sequence: CDR1 MNHEY, CDR2 SVGAGI. Trimming cost V 5 bases and J 7 bases, with 14 bases left between them. There are 13 residues in the CDR3. This receptor was obtained from an adult with an advanced solid tumor such as melanoma, head and neck, liver or kidney cancer. This specimen consisted of CD4+ or CD8+ T cells sorted from blood, obtained in a trial of the OX40 agonist ivuxolimab. The chain couples TRBV6-5 to TRBJ1-1; D is uncertain. CDR3 sequence: CASSTPDIGEAFF. DNA of the CDR3: TGTGCCAGCAGTACCCCCGACATTGGTGAAGCTTTCTTT.